The 17 T cell receptor beta chains below all came from one sample that was sequenced in a study of blood T cell repertoires in COVID-19. Method: immunoSEQ multiplex PCR; TCRdb's copy keeps in-frame clones and lacks some. This sample has 95,000 to 110,000 clones, with approximately 88% found just once. Sequencing was done on a sample of peripheral blood. The receptors stem from a human donor in a cohort sampled during active COVID-19.

This sequence joins TRBV21-1 and TRBJ2-1; the table's TRBD2 call for D was not verified on the DNA. TRBV21-1 is annotated as a pseudogene. The CDR3 sequence is 11 residues long. CDR3: CASKLANEQFF. CDR3 coding DNA: TGTGCCAGCAAGCTCGCTAATGAGCAGTTCTTC.

The J gene is TRBJ2-3, the V gene TRBV5-1, with 8 bases identical to TRBD2. Germline loops: CDR1 SGHRS, CDR2 YFSETQ. The CDR3 runs 16 residues. Trimming at V came to 2 bases and at J to 5 bases, leaving 10 bases not matched to a gene. The CDR3 protein is CASSFLAGLRVDTQYF. The CDR3 DNA is TGCGCCAGCAGCTTCTTAGCGGGGCTTCGGGTAGATACGCAGTATTTT.

V is TRBV9 and J is TRBJ2-3, with a weak D call TRBD1 (6 bases). Germline V gene lookup returns CDR1 SGDLS and CDR2 YYNGEE. V was cut by 2 bases and J by 0 bases, with 10 bases left in between. The CDR3 totals 15 residues. CDR3 in amino acids: CASSVLQGSTDTQYF. The DNA of the CDR3 is TGTGCCAGCAGCGTCTTGCAGGGGAGCACAGATACGCAGTATTTT. The entire variable domain, with the rest obtained from reference TRBV9 and TRBJ2-3, is as follows: DSGVTQTPKHLITATGQRVTLRCSPRSGDLSVYWYQQSLDQGLQFLIQYYNGEERAKGNILERFSAQQFPDLHSELNLSSLELGDSALYFCASSVLQGSTDTQYFGPGTRLTVL.

This chain uses TRBV5-1 with TRBJ1-5; 8 bases fit TRBD1. Germline V gene sequence: CDR1 SGHRS, CDR2 YFSETQ. V was pared by 4 bases and J by 6 bases, with 3 bases of the junction left unmatched. The CDR3 has 13 amino acids. CDR3 residues: CASSADRGQPQHF. The CDR3 coding sequence is TGCGCCAGCAGCGCCGACAGGGGTCAGCCCCAGCATTTT.

The CDR3 DNA is TGTGCCAGCAGCTTATCTCGTAACTATGGCTACACCTTC. Translating gives CASSLSRNYGYTF. J is TRBJ1-2 and V is TRBV7-9; D not resolved. The germline gives CDR1 SEHNR, CDR2 FQNEAQ (reference sequence). The CDR3 consists of 13 residues. V was trimmed by 2 bases and J by 1 base, leaving 5 bases between them.

This sequence joins TRBV18 and TRBJ2-5; 7 nucleotides align to TRBD2. Germline V gene data show CDR1 as KGHSH and CDR2 as LQKENI. Losses at the gene ends were 6 bases for V and 0 bases for J; bases not matched to a gene: 4. The CDR3 runs to 14 residues. The CDR3 nucleotides are TGTGCCAGCTCGACCGGGGGGAACCAAGAGACCCAGTACTTC. Translating it yields CASSTGGNQETQYF.

The chain couples TRBV5-1 to TRBJ2-5; a possible D gene is TRBD2 (5 bases). The V gene lost 2 bases and the J gene lost 4 bases, with 12 bases spanning the gap. The CDR3 is made up of 14 amino acids. Germline values: CDR1 SGHRS, CDR2 YFSETQ. CDR3 protein: CASSLFGRGETQYF. DNA of the CDR3: TGCGCCAGCAGCTTATTTGGGAGAGGAGAGACCCAGTACTTC.

This chain connects TRBV6-6 to TRBJ1-2; D may be TRBD1 (5 bases). The CDR3 length is 15 residues. V shed 0 bases and J shed 0 bases, with 8 bases lying between them. Per germline, CDR1 MNHNY and CDR2 SVGAGI (reference sequence). CDR3 DNA: TGTGCCAGCAGTTACTCGGCAGGGACTAACTATGGCTACACCTTC. It is translated as CASSYSAGTNYGYTF.

This clone was seen once. The chain joins TRBV11-2 to TRBJ1-1, with D perhaps TRBD1 (6 bases). V was pared by 4 bases and J by 7 bases, with 7 bases between. CDR1 is SGHAT and CDR2 is FQNNGV in the germline V gene. The CDR3 contains 11 residues. CDR3 DNA sequence: TGTGCCAGCAGCTCAGGGGTTGAAGCTTTCTTT. Protein product: CASSSGVEAFF.

This clone was picked up one time. This chain joins TRBV28 and TRBJ1-2; D call uncertain. This CDR3 region has 11 residues. The germline CDR1 and CDR2 sequences are MDHEN and SYDVKM. Trimming took 6 bases from V and 5 from J, leaving 7 bases between them. The CDR3 loop reads CASSLAYGYTF. The CDR3 DNA reads as TGTGCCAGCAGCCTCGCGTATGGCTACACCTTC.

This clone was recorded only once. The chain combines TRBV4-2 with TRBJ1-1; 7 bases are a match to TRBD1. Germline trimming cut 3 bases from V and 2 bases from J; bases unmatched to any gene: 9. Germline CDR1 is LGHNA and CDR2 is YNFKEQ. The CDR3 loop spans 16 amino acids. CDR3 in amino acids: CASSHPSDRRNTEAFF. The DNA of the CDR3 is TGTGCCAGCAGCCACCCCTCGGACAGGAGAAACACTGAAGCTTTCTTT.

The rearrangement uses TRBV18 and TRBJ1-1; D uncertain. The germline V gene has CDR1 KGHSH and CDR2 LQKENI. V lost 4 bases to trimming and J lost 0 bases, with 6 bases between them. This CDR3 comprises 13 residues. CDR3 loop: CASSLAVNTEAFF. As DNA, the CDR3 is TGTGCCAGCTCACTGGCTGTGAACACTGAAGCTTTCTTT.

This sequence joins TRBV28 and TRBJ2-1; possible D gene TRBD1, 5 bases. Germline V CDR1 and CDR2: MDHEN, SYDVKM. Trimming took off 3 bases at V and 14 bases at J, with 17 bases between the two ends. This CDR3 region has 13 residues. The CDR3 loop is CASSLSTPGAKFF. The CDR3 coding sequence is TGTGCCAGCAGTTTGTCGACTCCTGGGGCAAAGTTCTTC.

This clone was seen only a few times. The rearrangement joins TRBV7-9 to TRBJ2-2, with D perhaps matching TRBD1 (5 bases). The germline V gene encodes CDR1 SEHNR and CDR2 FQNEAQ (reference sequence). This CDR3 has 17 residues. V shed 0 bases and J shed 0 bases, with 11 bases lying between them. Here the CDR3 reads CASSLARQGANTGELFF. The CDR3 coding sequence is TGTGCCAGCAGCTTAGCGCGGCAGGGCGCGAACACCGGGGAGCTGTTTTTT.

The chain carries TRBV2 and TRBJ2-2; D gene uncertain. CDR3 length: 14 amino acids. V shed 8 bases and J shed 7 bases, with 17 bases lying between them. Germline V gene sequence: CDR1 SNHLY, CDR2 FYNNEI. This CDR3 is CASVFQVGRGELFF. The CDR3 nucleotides read TGTGCCAGCGTGTTCCAAGTCGGTCGCGGGGAGCTGTTTTTT.

This chain joins TRBV11-1 and TRBJ2-1, with D maybe TRBD2 (6 bases). The germline gives CDR1 SGHAT, CDR2 FQDESV (reference sequence). The CDR3 is made up of 16 amino acids. V lost 5 bases, J lost 4 bases, and 18 bases lay in between. CDR3 in DNA: TGTGCCAGCAGCCGAAACCTCGGAGGGCGGTACAATGAGCAGTTCTTC. This codes for CASSRNLGGRYNEQFF.

The CDR3 sequence: CSVRRGHQETQYF. DNA of the CDR3: TGCAGCGTTAGAAGGGGACATCAAGAGACCCAGTACTTC. The rearrangement uses TRBV29-1 and TRBJ2-5, with a tentative D call TRBD1 (6 bases). Trimming stripped 5 bases from V and 2 bases from J, with 12 bases between. Germline V gene data show CDR1 as SQVTM and CDR2 as ANQGSEA. The CDR3 consists of 13 residues.